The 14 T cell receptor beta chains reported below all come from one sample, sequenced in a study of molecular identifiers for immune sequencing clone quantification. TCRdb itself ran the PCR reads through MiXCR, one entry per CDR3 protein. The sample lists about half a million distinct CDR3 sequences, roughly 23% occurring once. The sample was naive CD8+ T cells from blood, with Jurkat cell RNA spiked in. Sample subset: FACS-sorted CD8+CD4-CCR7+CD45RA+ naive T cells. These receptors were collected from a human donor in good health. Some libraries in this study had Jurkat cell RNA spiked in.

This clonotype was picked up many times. The CDR3 region is CASSLIEGYEQYF. The CDR3 DNA is TGTGCCAGCAGTTTAATCGAGGGGTACGAGCAGTACTTC. V and J are TRBV27 and TRBJ2-7; D assignment may be TRBD1 or TRBD2 (5 bases each). CDR3 size: 13 residues. Between the trimmed V and J ends, which lost 2 bases and 4 bases, there was a span of 9 bases. Germline V CDR1 and CDR2: MNHEY, SMNVEV (reference sequence).

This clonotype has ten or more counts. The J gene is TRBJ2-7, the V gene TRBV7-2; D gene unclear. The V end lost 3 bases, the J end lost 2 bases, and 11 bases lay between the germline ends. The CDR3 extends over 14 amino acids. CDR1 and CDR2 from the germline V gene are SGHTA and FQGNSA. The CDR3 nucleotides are TGTGCCAGCAGCTTGGGGAACAGAGCCTACGAGCAGTACTTC. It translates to CASSLGNRAYEQYF.

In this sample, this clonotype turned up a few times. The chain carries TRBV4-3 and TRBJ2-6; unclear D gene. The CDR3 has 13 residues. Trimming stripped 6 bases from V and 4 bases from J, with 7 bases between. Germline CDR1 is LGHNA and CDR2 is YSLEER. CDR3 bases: TGCGCCAGCAGGCCACTGGGGGCCAACGTCCTGACTTTC. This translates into CASRPLGANVLTF.

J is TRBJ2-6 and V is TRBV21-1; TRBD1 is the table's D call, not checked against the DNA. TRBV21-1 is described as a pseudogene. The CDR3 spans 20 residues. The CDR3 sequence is CASSKWGGDRPHLWSNVLTF. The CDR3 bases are TGTGCCAGCAGCAAATGGGGGGGGGACAGACCTCATCTTTGGTCCAACGTCCTGACTTTC.

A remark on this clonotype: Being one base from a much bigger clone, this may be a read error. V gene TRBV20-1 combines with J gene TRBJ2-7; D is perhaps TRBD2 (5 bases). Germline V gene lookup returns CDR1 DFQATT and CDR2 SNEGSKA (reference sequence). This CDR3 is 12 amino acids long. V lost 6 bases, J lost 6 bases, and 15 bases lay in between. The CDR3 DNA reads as TGCAGTGCGAGCGAGGGCCCTTTCGAGCAGTACTTC. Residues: CSASEGPFEQYF.

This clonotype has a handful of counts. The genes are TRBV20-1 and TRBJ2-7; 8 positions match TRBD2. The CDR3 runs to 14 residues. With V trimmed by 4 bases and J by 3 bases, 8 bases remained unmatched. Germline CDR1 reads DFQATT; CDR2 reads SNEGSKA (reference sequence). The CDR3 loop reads CSATERGTFYEQYF. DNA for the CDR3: TGCAGTGCTACCGAGCGGGGGACCTTCTACGAGCAGTACTTC.

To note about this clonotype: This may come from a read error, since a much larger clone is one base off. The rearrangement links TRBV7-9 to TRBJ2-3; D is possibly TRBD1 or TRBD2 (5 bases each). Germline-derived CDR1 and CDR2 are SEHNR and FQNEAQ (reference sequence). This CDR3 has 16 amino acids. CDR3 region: CASSLARDGIADTRYF. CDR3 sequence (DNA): TGTGCCAGCAGCTTAGCCCGGGACGGTATCGCAGATACGCGGTATTTT.

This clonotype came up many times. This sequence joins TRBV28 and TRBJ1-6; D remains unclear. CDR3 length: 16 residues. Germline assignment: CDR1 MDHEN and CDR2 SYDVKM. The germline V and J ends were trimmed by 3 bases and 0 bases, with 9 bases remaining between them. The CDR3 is CASSLQAHSYNSPLHF. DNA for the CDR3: TGTGCCAGCAGTTTGCAGGCACACTCCTATAATTCACCCCTCCACTTT.

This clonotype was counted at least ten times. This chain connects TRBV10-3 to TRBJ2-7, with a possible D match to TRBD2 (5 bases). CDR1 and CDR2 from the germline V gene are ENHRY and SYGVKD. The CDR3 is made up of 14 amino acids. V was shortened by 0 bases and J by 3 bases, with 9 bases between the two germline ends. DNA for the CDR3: TGTGCCATCAGTGAGTCTCCGGGGTACTACGAGCAGTACTTC. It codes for CAISESPGYYEQYF.

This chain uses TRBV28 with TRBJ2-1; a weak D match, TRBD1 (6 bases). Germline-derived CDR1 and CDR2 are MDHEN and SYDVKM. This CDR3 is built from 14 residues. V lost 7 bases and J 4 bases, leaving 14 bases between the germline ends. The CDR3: CASTSGQIYNEQFF. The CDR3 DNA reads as TGTGCCAGCACCTCCGGACAGATATACAATGAGCAGTTCTTC.

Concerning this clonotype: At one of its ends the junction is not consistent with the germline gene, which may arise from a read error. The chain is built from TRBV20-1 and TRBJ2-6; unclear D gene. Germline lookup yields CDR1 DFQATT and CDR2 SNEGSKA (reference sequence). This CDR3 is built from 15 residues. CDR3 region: CSARPFEAGTNVLTF. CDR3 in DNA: TGCAGTGCTCGGCCTTTTGAAGCTGGGACCAACGTCCTGACTTTC.

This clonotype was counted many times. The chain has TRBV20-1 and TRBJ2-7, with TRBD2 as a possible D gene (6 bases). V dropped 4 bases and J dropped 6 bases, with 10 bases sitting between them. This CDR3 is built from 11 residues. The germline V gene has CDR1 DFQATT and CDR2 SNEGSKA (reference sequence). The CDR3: CSATQGGEQYF. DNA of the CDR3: TGCAGTGCTACCCAGGGAGGCGAGCAGTACTTC.

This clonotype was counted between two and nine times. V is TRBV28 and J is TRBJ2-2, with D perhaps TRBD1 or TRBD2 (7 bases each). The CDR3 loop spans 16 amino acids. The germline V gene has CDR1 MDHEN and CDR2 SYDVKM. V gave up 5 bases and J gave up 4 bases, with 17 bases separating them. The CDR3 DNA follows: TGTGCCAGCAGTCCCTACAGGGGAGGGGGCACCGGGGAGCTGTTTTTT. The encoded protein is CASSPYRGGGTGELFF.

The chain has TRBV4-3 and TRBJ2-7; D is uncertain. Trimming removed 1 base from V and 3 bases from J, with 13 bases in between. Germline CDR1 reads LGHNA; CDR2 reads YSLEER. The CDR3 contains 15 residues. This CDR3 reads CASSQGLGLVYEQYF. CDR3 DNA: TGCGCCAGCAGCCAAGGTCTAGGGTTGGTCTACGAGCAGTACTTC.